A selection of T cell receptor beta chains follows, all from one sample in a study of T cell responses to AZD1222 COVID-19 vaccine. The repertoire was sequenced with immunoSEQ multiplex PCR; TCRdb's copy has only in-frame clones and lacks some. This sample has fewer than 250,000 clones, with roughly 92% found just once. The source was peripheral blood, collected on day 0 of AZD1222 vaccination. The source is an adult in good health. Each CDR3 is given without its conserved first and last residue. Fields, in order: J gene, V gene, CDR3 protein.

J gene: TRBJ1-6; V gene: TRBV7-2; CDR3 protein: ASSTRTGRSYNSPLH
J gene: TRBJ2-3; V gene: TRBV5-1; CDR3 protein: ASSPDPSGGALDTQY
J gene: TRBJ2-3; V gene: TRBV7-9; CDR3 protein: ASTWLGQYTDTQY
J gene: TRBJ1-4; V gene: TRBV12-3/TRBV12-4; CDR3 protein: ASQDSFNEKLF
J gene: TRBJ1-5; V gene: TRBV3-1/TRBV3-2; CDR3 protein: ASSQDHNQPQH
J gene: TRBJ1-1; V gene: TRBV12-3/TRBV12-4; CDR3 protein: ASSSQPNTEAF
J gene: TRBJ1-5; V gene: TRBV6-4; CDR3 protein: ASSVRVNQPQH
J gene: TRBJ1-2; V gene: TRBV2; CDR3 protein: ASRRPTGAYGYT
J gene: TRBJ2-5; V gene: TRBV29-1; CDR3 protein: SVNRGHTQETQY
J gene: TRBJ1-3; V gene: TRBV10-3; CDR3 protein: AISEPNQGYGDTIY
J gene: TRBJ1-2; V gene: TRBV12-3/TRBV12-4; CDR3 protein: ASSDRAYGYT
J gene: TRBJ1-1; V gene: TRBV28; CDR3 protein: ASSSGQLGNEAF
J gene: TRBJ2-7; V gene: TRBV28; CDR3 protein: ASRLGTAYEQY
J gene: TRBJ2-3; V gene: TRBV19; CDR3 protein: ASAIAGDTDTQY
J gene: TRBJ2-7; V gene: TRBV3-1/TRBV3-2; CDR3 protein: ASSQGAWEQY
J gene: TRBJ1-6; V gene: TRBV12-3/TRBV12-4; CDR3 protein: ASNGQPNSPLH
J gene: TRBJ1-2; V gene: TRBV10-1; CDR3 protein: ASMTTGHLNYGYT
J gene: TRBJ1-1; V gene: TRBV7-9; CDR3 protein: ASSLRQMNTEAF
J gene: TRBJ2-5; V gene: TRBV14; CDR3 protein: ASSQDGITQY
J gene: TRBJ1-2; V gene: TRBV6-2/TRBV6-3; CDR3 protein: ASSYIGEYGYT
J gene: TRBJ1-3; V gene: TRBV11-2; CDR3 protein: ASRLRSFLQGPSGNTIY
J gene: TRBJ2-1; V gene: TRBV9; CDR3 protein: ASSVGVAGAYNEQF
J gene: TRBJ2-1; V gene: TRBV12-3/TRBV12-4; CDR3 protein: ASLAVGNEQF
J gene: TRBJ1-5; V gene: TRBV28; CDR3 protein: ASSLTGTGGNQPQH
J gene: TRBJ1-2; V gene: TRBV9; CDR3 protein: ASRGDRDRSGYT
J gene: TRBJ1-5; V gene: TRBV12-3/TRBV12-4; CDR3 protein: ASSPMSSQPQH
J gene: TRBJ1-4; V gene: TRBV4-3; CDR3 protein: ASSQVPGFGEKLF
J gene: TRBJ1-1; V gene: TRBV5-5; CDR3 protein: ASSLEWGRDEAF
J gene: TRBJ2-5; V gene: TRBV6-9; CDR3 protein: ASSYGPY
J gene: TRBJ2-3; V gene: TRBV24-1; CDR3 protein: ATSDSGDRSTDTQY
J gene: TRBJ1-1; V gene: TRBV12-5; CDR3 protein: ASGLGAPENTEAF
J gene: TRBJ2-3; V gene: TRBV6-5; CDR3 protein: ASSLRTSGTDTQY
J gene: TRBJ2-3; V gene: TRBV15; CDR3 protein: ATSALRGEGTDTQY
J gene: TRBJ1-2; V gene: TRBV4-1; CDR3 protein: ASSRRGQDLNYGYT
J gene: TRBJ2-7; V gene: TRBV4-2; CDR3 protein: ASSQGQGIYEQY
J gene: TRBJ1-4; V gene: TRBV6-5; CDR3 protein: ASSTLTEGNEKLF
J gene: TRBJ2-7; V gene: TRBV5-6; CDR3 protein: ASTTGSITYEQY
J gene: TRBJ2-7; V gene: TRBV5-1; CDR3 protein: ASSEAYEQY
J gene: TRBJ1-5; V gene: TRBV28; CDR3 protein: ASRQGRTLPQH
J gene: TRBJ1-2; V gene: TRBV7-9; CDR3 protein: ASSFGTKYGYT
J gene: TRBJ1-6; V gene: TRBV9; CDR3 protein: ASSVEGGQGNSPLH
J gene: TRBJ1-2; V gene: TRBV7-9; CDR3 protein: ASSLGLGQYGYT
J gene: TRBJ1-1; V gene: TRBV27; CDR3 protein: ASSFRTGKNTEAF
J gene: TRBJ1-2; V gene: TRBV5-1; CDR3 protein: ASAQGADGYT
J gene: TRBJ1-6; V gene: TRBV6-2/TRBV6-3; CDR3 protein: ASSSGTANSPLH
J gene: TRBJ2-7; V gene: TRBV7-9; CDR3 protein: ASSLPRGGVEYEQY
J gene: TRBJ1-4; V gene: TRBV10-1; CDR3 protein: ASHPGSEKLF
J gene: TRBJ1-2; V gene: TRBV19; CDR3 protein: ASSGSVGGYGYT
J gene: TRBJ1-2; V gene: TRBV28; CDR3 protein: ASSLSGSGYT